A selection of T cell receptor beta chains follows, all from one sample in a study of cytomegalovirus exposure and HLA in healthy donors. The repertoire was sequenced with immunoSEQ multiplex PCR; TCRdb's copy has only in-frame clones and lacks some. The sample consists of 55,000 to 75,000 clones, almost 80% of them appearing once. Source material: PBMCs. The source of these receptors is a girl between 5 and 17 years old in good health and CMV-seropositive. The CDR3 runs from the conserved cysteine through the conserved F or W. A D gene is named only where the DNA matches it firmly. Some rows have no size entry. The others give once, few or many, or a class for an expanded clone.

j_call	d_call	clone_size	v_call	cdr3_nt	cdr3_aa
TRBJ1-5	.	.	TRBV11-2	TGTGCCAGCAGCTTAGAGGGGGGGCCTCAGCCCCAGCATTTT	CASSLEGGPQPQHF
TRBJ1-2	.	.	TRBV6-5	TGTGCCAGCAGTTACCGTCGACACCCCGCTGGCTACACCTTC	CASSYRRHPAGYTF
TRBJ2-1	TRBD1	.	TRBV5-1	TGCGCCAGCAGCTTGGCGGTGACAGGGCCCGCTGAGCAGTTCTTC	CASSLAVTGPAEQFF
TRBJ2-7	.	.	TRBV28	TGTGCCAGCAGCCATGAGGACAGCCTGGGATACTTC	CASSHEDSLGYF
TRBJ1-6	TRBD1	.	TRBV7-2	TGTGCCAGCAGCCCCGGGGGCAGGGGGAATAATTCACCCCTCCACTTT	CASSPGGRGNNSPLHF
TRBJ2-7	.	.	TRBV30	TGTGCCTGGAGCGGGACTCCCAGAGGGGTCTACGAGCAGTACTTC	CAWSGTPRGVYEQYF
TRBJ2-2	.	.	TRBV2	.	CASSQTSFLEKALGWQPFF
TRBJ2-3	.	few	TRBV15	TGTGCCACCAGCAGAGATCAAACTAGCCAAGGAGATACGCAGTATTTT	CATSRDQTSQGDTQYF
TRBJ1-1	.	.	TRBV25-1	TGTGCCAGCATATCTGACAGGAAATGGAATAAGGGCACTGAAGCTTTCTTT	CASISDRKWNKGTEAFF
TRBJ2-7	TRBD1	few	TRBV4-1	TGCGCCAGCAGCCAAGTCCTGGGACAGGGGGCTTACGAGCAGTACTTC	CASSQVLGQGAYEQYF
TRBJ2-5	TRBD2	.	TRBV6-5	TGTGCCAGCAGGGAGGGACTAGCGGAGCAAGAGACCCAGTACTTC	CASREGLAEQETQYF
TRBJ1-1	.	.	TRBV20-1	TGCAGGGGGGGGAACACTGAAGCTTTCTTT	CRGGNTEAFF
TRBJ2-1	TRBD1	.	TRBV10-3	TGTGCCATCAGGGACAGGGAGTCCTACAATGAGCAGTTCTTC	CAIRDRESYNEQFF
TRBJ1-2	.	once	TRBV5-6	TGTGCCAGCAGCTTGGCCAACGGGGGGGGATACACCTTC	CASSLANGGGYTF
TRBJ1-2	.	.	TRBV5-1	TGCGCCAGCAGCTTGTCGGGAGGGACATCGGACGGCAGCTATGGCTACACCTTC	CASSLSGGTSDGSYGYTF
TRBJ2-7	TRBD1	few	TRBV6-5	TGTGCCAGCAGGCTGACAGGGGGCGATTACGAGCAGTACTTC	CASRLTGGDYEQYF
TRBJ1-1	.	.	TRBV11-3	TGTGCCAGCAGCTTAGTGGCATTCGGGACTGAAGCTTTCTTT	CASSLVAFGTEAFF
TRBJ1-6	.	.	TRBV7-2	TGTGCCGCGGGCTCCTATAATTCACCCCTCCACTTT	CAAGSYNSPLHF
TRBJ2-7	TRBD2	.	TRBV29-1	TGCAGCGTTGACCTAGCGGGGGCAGGGTTGGAGCAGTACTTC	CSVDLAGAGLEQYF
TRBJ1-2	TRBD1	few	TRBV7-8	TGTGCCAGCAGCTTACCGGACAGGGGGTATGGCTACACCTTC	CASSLPDRGYGYTF
TRBJ2-1	.	.	TRBV27	TGTGCCAGCAGTTTTCAACGGTCGAGGAGTGAGCAGTTCTTC	CASSFQRSRSEQFF
TRBJ1-2	.	.	TRBV10-1	TGCGCCAGCAGTGAGGGACTACCATTGGGCCATGGCTACACCTTC	CASSEGLPLGHGYTF
TRBJ2-5	.	.	TRBV29-1	TGCAGCGTTCGAAGGGGCGAGACCCAGTACTTC	CSVRRGETQYF
TRBJ1-1	.	few	TRBV29-1	TGCAGCGTTGTCGGACTATTAAACACTGAAGCTTTCTTT	CSVVGLLNTEAFF
TRBJ1-2	TRBD1	.	TRBV30	TGTGCCTGGAGTGTCTTCTCGGTCAGGGGGCGCGGCTACACCTTC	CAWSVFSVRGRGYTF
TRBJ1-5	.	.	TRBV28	TGTGCCAGCAGTGGAGTTCAGCCCCAGCATTTT	CASSGVQPQHF
TRBJ1-4	TRBD1	few	TRBV28	TGTGCCAGCCAGGGGGCTTTACGGGAAAAACTGTTTTTT	CASQGALREKLFF
TRBJ2-7	TRBD2	.	TRBV10-3	TGTGCCATCAGTGATCGCGGGAGCGCCTACGAGCAGTACTTC	CAISDRGSAYEQYF
TRBJ1-5	.	few	TRBV6-1	TGTGCCAGCAGTGAAATCACTGGTCAGCCCCAGCATTTT	CASSEITGQPQHF